The present TCR beta chain was sequenced within a study of blood T cell repertoires in COVID-19 (TCRdb year 2020). For context, the study as a whole: Samples covering the acute and convalescent phases of COVID-19 were provided by collaborators in the United States, Italy and Spain. The prospective study material was composed of cDNA or gDNA derived from T cells, B-cell-depleted T cells, or PBMCs. Deeply sampled blood TCRbeta repertoires from subjects exposed to, actively infected with, or recovered from COVID-19 were included in the dataset. The repertoires were released in a freely available public database intended as a resource for research on the immune response to SARS-CoV-2. Samples came from the ongoing ImmuneRACE study (first 160 participants) plus 1,254 subjects from 6 global collaborators. A de-identified subject ID, COVID-19 status, age in years and sex were almost always included in the sample metadata. HLA class I and class II types, where available, came from metadata supplied by the sample provider rather than from assay-based typing.

From the cysteine up to the phenylalanine, the CDR3 has a length of 15 residues. CDR3 DNA is the only sequence kept; it has 45 bases, read in frame from the first base. The V end gives up 6 bases and the J end 7 bases, leaving 9 bases in the junction not matched to a gene. The germline V gene encodes CDR1 MDHEN and CDR2 SYDVKM. What the work shows at the level of the full study, not this receptor alone: The amount of clinical and demographic metadata varied by source and participant and was provided uncurated.

TCRbeta CDR3 regions were amplified from genomic DNA using the immunoSEQ Assay, a bias-controlled multiplex PCR. The study's own analysis went as follows. The number of nucleated cells in each sample was estimated by amplification of reference gene primers within the assay. Sequence reads were collapsed and filtered to measure the absolute abundance of every unique TCRbeta CDR3 rearrangement. Productive Simpson clonality was computed per sample as the square root of Simpson's diversity index over productive rearrangements. The table was pulled from immuneACCESS by TCRdb, which kept in-frame rearrangements only. Such tables lose some clones; where checked, under half of the loss comes from unresolved V genes, and the rest has no known cause. The V and J calls and clone size are taken from that table; D and trimming were inferred from the DNA. The sample data list 150,000 or so clones, and roughly 80% of these were observed just once. The ten largest clonotypes hold about 3.1% of the sample.

In regard to this clone: Its binding antigen is unknown. There are no base qualities to consult, and no much larger clone falls within one base.

Each collaborating institution followed its own protocols to collect whole blood in K2EDTA tubes. Collaborator samples were shipped for TCRbeta analysis as frozen whole blood, isolated PBMCs, or DNA extracted from either sample type. The sample taken for sequencing was peripheral blood. The rearranged chain carries TRBV28 and TRBJ1-6; 7 of the junction bases match TRBD1. The TCR originated in a woman in her forties with active or convalescent COVID-19. In nucleotide form, the sequence is TGTGCCAGCAGACGTCGGGACAGCGGGAATTCACCCCTCCACTTT. It translates to CASRRRDSGNSPLHF.